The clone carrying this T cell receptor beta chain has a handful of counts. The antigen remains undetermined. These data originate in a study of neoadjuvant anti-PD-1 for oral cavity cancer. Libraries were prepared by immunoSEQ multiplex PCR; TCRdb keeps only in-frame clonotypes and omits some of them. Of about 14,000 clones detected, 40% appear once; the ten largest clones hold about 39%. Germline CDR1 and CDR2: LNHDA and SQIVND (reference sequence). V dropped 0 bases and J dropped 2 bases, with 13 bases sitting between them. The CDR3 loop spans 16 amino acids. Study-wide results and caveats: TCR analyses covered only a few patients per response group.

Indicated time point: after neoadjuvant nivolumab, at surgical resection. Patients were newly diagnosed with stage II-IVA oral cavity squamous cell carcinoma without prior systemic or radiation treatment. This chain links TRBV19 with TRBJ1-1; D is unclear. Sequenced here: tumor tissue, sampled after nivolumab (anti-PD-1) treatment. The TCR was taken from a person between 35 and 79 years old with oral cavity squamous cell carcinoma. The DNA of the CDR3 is TGTGCCAGTAGTATAGACCCGGGTAGAGTCAACACTGAAGCTTTCTTT. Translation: CASSIDPGRVNTEAFF.